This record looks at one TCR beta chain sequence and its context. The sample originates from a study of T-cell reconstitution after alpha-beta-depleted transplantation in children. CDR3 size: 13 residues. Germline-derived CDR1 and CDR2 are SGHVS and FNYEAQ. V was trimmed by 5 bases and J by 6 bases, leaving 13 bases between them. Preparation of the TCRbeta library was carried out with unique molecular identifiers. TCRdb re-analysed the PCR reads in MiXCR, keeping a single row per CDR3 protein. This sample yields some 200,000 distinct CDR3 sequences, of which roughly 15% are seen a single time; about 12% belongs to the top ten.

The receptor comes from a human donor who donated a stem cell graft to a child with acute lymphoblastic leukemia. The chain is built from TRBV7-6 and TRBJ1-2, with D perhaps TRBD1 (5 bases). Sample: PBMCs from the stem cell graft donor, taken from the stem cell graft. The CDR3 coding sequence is TGTGCCAGCAGCAGGGACGGCAACCATGGCTACACCTTC. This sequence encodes CASSRDGNHGYTF.